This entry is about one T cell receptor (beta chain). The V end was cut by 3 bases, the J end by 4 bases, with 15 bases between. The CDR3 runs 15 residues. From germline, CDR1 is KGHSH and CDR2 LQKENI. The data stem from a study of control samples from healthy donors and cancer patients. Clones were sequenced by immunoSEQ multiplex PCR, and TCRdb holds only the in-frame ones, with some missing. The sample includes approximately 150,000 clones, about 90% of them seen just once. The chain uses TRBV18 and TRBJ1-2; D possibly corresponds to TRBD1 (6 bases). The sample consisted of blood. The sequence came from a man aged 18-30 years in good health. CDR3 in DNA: TGTGCCAGCTCACCGACCAGGGAAGGGGGCTATGGCTACACCTTC. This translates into CASSPTREGGYGYTF.